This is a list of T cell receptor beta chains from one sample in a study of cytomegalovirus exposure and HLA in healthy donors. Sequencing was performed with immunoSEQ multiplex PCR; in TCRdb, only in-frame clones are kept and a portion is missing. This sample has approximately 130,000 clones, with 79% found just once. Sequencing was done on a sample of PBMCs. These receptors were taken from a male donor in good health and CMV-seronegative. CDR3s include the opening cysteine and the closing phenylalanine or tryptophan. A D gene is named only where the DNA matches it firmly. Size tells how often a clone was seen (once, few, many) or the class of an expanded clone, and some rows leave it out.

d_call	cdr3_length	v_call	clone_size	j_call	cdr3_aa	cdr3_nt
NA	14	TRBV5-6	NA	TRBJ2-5	CASSLAGNQETQYF	TGTGCCAGCAGCTTGGCCGGGAACCAAGAGACCCAGTACTTC
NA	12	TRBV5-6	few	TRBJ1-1	CASSSGFTEAFF	TGTGCCAGCAGCTCGGGGTTCACTGAAGCTTTCTTT
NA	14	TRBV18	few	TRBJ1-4	CASSPPGVNEKLFF	TGTGCCAGCTCACCACCGGGCGTTAATGAAAAACTGTTTTTT
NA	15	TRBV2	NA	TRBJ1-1	CASSDGGRSTTEAFF	TGTGCCAGCAGTGACGGGGGGCGGTCGACCACTGAAGCTTTCTTT
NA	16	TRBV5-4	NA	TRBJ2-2	CASSLGQGGGTGELFF	TGTGCCAGCAGCTTGGGGCAGGGTGGTGGCACCGGGGAGCTGTTTTTT
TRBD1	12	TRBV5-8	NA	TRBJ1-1	CASSSTGVEAFF	TGTGCCAGCAGCTCTACAGGGGTCGAAGCTTTCTTT
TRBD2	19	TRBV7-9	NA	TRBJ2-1	CASSYGTSGSPSSYNEQFF	TGTGCCAGCAGCTACGGGACTAGCGGATCTCCTAGCTCCTACAATGAGCAGTTCTTC
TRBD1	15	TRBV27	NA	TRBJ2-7	CASSHPGQPPYEQYF	TGTGCCAGCAGTCACCCGGGACAGCCTCCCTACGAGCAGTACTTC
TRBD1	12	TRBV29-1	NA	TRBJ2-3	CSARDRSDTQYF	TGCAGCGCACGGGACAGATCAGATACGCAGTATTTT
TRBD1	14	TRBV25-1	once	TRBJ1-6	CASSDAGGGSPLHF	TGTGCCAGCAGTGATGCAGGGGGAGGATCACCCCTCCACTTT
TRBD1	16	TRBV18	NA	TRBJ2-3	CASSPGTGGSTDTQYF	TGTGCCAGCTCCCCTGGGACAGGGGGCTCCACAGATACGCAGTATTTT
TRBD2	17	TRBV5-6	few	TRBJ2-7	CASSHPTSGGEFYEQYF	TGTGCCAGCAGCCATCCAACTAGCGGGGGGGAATTCTACGAGCAGTACTTC
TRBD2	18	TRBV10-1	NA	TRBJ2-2	CASSESGLAGGRDGELFF	TGCGCCAGCAGTGAGTCGGGGCTAGCGGGGGGCCGCGACGGGGAGCTGTTTTTT
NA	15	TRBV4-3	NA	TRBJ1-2	CASSLEKGPGYGYTF	TGCGCCAGCAGCCTGGAAAAGGGCCCGGGGTATGGCTACACCTTC
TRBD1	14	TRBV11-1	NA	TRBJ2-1	CASSFSDRGNEQFF	TGTGCCAGCAGCTTCTCGGACAGGGGAAATGAGCAGTTCTTC
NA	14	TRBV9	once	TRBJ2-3	CASSPEDGSDTQYF	TGTGCCAGCAGCCCAGAGGATGGGTCAGATACGCAGTATTTT
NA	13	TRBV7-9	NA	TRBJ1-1	CASMPDMNTEAFF	TGTGCCAGCATGCCAGACATGAACACTGAAGCTTTCTTT
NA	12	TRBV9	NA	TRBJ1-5	CAIGGGNQPQHF	TGTGCCATAGGGGGTGGCAATCAGCCCCAGCATTTT
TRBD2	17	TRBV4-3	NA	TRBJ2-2	CASSPSSGGSSGGELFF	TGCGCCAGCAGCCCCTCTAGCGGGGGATCGTCGGGCGGGGAGCTGTTTTTT
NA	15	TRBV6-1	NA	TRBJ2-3	CASSERQGWTDTQYF	TGTGCCAGCAGTGAAAGGCAGGGGTGGACAGATACGCAGTATTTT
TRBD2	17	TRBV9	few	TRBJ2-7	CASSVVPLAADPYEQYF	TGTGCCAGCAGCGTAGTCCCACTAGCGGCGGACCCCTACGAGCAGTACTTC
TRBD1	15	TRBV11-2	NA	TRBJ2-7	CASSLDGEGAREQYF	TGTGCCAGCAGCTTAGATGGCGAGGGGGCGCGAGAGCAGTACTTC
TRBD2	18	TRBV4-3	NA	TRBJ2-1	CASSQEGRGFSSYNEQFF	TGCGCCAGCAGCCAAGAGGGGCGGGGGTTCAGCTCCTACAATGAGCAGTTCTTC
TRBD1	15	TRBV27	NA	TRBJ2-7	CASSLQGVPSYEQYF	TGTGCCAGCAGTTTACAGGGGGTTCCCTCCTACGAGCAGTACTTC
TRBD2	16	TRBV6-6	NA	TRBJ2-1	CASSYVGEGPYNEQFF	TGTGCCAGCAGTTACGTGGGGGAGGGGCCCTACAATGAGCAGTTCTTC